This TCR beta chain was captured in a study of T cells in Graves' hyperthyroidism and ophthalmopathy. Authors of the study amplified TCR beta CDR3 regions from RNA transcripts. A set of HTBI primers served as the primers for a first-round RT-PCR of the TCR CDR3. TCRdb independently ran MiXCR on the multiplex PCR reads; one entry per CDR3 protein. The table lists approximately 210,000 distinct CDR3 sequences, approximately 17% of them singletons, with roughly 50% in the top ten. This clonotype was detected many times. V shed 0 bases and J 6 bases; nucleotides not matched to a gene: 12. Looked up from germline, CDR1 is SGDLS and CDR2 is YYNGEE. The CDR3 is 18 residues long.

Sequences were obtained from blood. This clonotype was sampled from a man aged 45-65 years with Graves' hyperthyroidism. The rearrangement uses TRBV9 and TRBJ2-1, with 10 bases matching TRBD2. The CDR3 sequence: CASSVGSALAGVVNEQFF. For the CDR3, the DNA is TGTGCCAGCAGCGTAGGTTCGGCTCTAGCGGGAGTTGTCAATGAGCAGTTCTTC.